The rows below give T cell receptor beta chains drawn from one sample of a study of breast tumors, draining lymph nodes, adjacent tissues. TCRdb fed the multiplex PCR reads into MiXCR, producing one record per CDR3 protein. Of 200,000 or so distinct CDR3 sequences listed, 30% to 40% are singletons. Source material: axillary lymph node tissue. These receptors all stem from a female donor with breast cancer. Some clones in this sample may be carry-over from other donors' samples. Each CDR3 is given with its conserved first and last residue. The D gene is left open where the match is weak. Clone size is given for some rows only: seen once, a few or many times, or a class if the clone is expanded.

D	V	size	J	DNA	CDR3
-	TRBV11-2	many	TRBJ2-1	TGTGCCAGCAGCTCCCAGTGGTACGGCTCGGGCTTCTCCTACAATGAGCAGTTCTTC	CASSSQWYGSGFSYNEQFF
TRBD2	TRBV2	many	TRBJ2-3	TGTGCCAGCAGTGAAGAAGGGTCTCTAGCGGGGCCCACAGATACGCAGTATTTT	CASSEEGSLAGPTDTQYF
TRBD1	TRBV24-1	-	TRBJ2-1	TGCGCCACCAGTGATACAGGACAGGGGGGACTGGGGCAGTTCTTC	CATSDTGQGGLGQFF
-	TRBV11-3	many	TRBJ2-3	TGTGCCAGCAGCTTAGAAGGGCGGAGCACAGATACGCAGTATTTT	CASSLEGRSTDTQYF
TRBD1	TRBV15	few	TRBJ1-1	TGTGCCACCAGCAGTAAGACAGGGGGAAACACTGAAGCTTTCTTT	CATSSKTGGNTEAFF
-	TRBV4-3	many	TRBJ2-1	TGCGCCAGCAGCCCTTCGAGGGCCGATGAGCAGTTCTTC	CASSPSRADEQFF
-	TRBV7-9	many	TRBJ1-4	TGTGCCAGCAGCTTAGTGACCAACAATGAAAAACTGTTTTTT	CASSLVTNNEKLFF
TRBD1	TRBV14	-	TRBJ1-2	TGTGCCAGCAGCCAATGGACAGGGGATGACTATGGCTCCACCTTC	CASSQWTGDDYGSTF
-	TRBV5-1	-	TRBJ2-7	TGCGCCAGCAGCTTGGCCGGGTCGGCGGGCGAGCAGTACTTC	CASSLAGSAGEQYF
-	TRBV24-1	many	TRBJ2-3	TGTGCCACCAGTCTAGACGGCACAGATACGCAGTATTTT	CATSLDGTDTQYF
-	TRBV5-5	many	TRBJ2-7	TGTGCCAGCAGCCCCCTGGTAGGGGGGTACGAGCAGTACTTC	CASSPLVGGYEQYF
-	TRBV19	-	TRBJ1-5	TGTGCCAGTACCCCCCCCCGTCAGCTCTCTCAGCCCCAGCATTTT	CASTPPRQLSQPQHF
-	TRBV9	many	TRBJ1-5	TGTGCCAGCAGCGTAGATAATCGGACGGGGGATCAGCCCCAGCATTTT	CASSVDNRTGDQPQHF
-	TRBV7-9	many	TRBJ2-3	TGTGCCAGCAGCCTAGCGCTGGGGGGCGGAGATACGCAGTATTTT	CASSLALGGGDTQYF
-	TRBV28	-	TRBJ1-2	TGTGCCAGCAAGCTACTTAACTATGGCTACACCTTC	CASKLLNYGYTF
-	TRBV29-1	many	TRBJ2-1	TGCAGCGTTTTATTAGCGGAGCAGTTCTTC	CSVLLAEQFF
-	TRBV5-5	many	TRBJ2-5	TGTGCCAGCAGCTTGGGAGGTGCTTACCAAGAGACCCAGTACTTC	CASSLGGAYQETQYF
-	TRBV12-3/TRBV12-4	many	TRBJ2-5	TGTGCCAGCAGCCCACAACTAGGGATAGGAAGAGAGACCCAGTACTTC	CASSPQLGIGRETQYF
-	TRBV6-1	many	TRBJ2-7	TGTGCCAGCAGGGGGGTCGGCGAGCAGTACTTC	CASRGVGEQYF
TRBD2	TRBV20-1	-	TRBJ2-1	TGCAGTGCTCACGGGACTAGCGGGATGGGGAATGAGCAGTTCTTC	CSAHGTSGMGNEQFF
TRBD2	TRBV11-3	-	TRBJ2-3	TGTGCCAGCAGCTTTGGAGCGGGAGACACAGATACGCAGTATTTT	CASSFGAGDTDTQYF
TRBD1	TRBV14	many	TRBJ2-1	TGTGCCAGCAGTCCCGGGACAGGGTTGAATGAGCAGTTCTTC	CASSPGTGLNEQFF
-	TRBV30	few	TRBJ2-4	TGTGCCTGGAGAAGGCCAGGGGCGGCCAAAAACATTCAGTACTTC	CAWRRPGAAKNIQYF
TRBD1	TRBV19	many	TRBJ1-6	TGTGCCAGTAGTATTCGGCCCCAGGGACAGGCTGGCTCACCCCTCCACTTT	CASSIRPQGQAGSPLHF
TRBD2	TRBV20-1	-	TRBJ2-5	TGCAATGCTATCCCGCGGACTAGCGGGGCGGCAGAGACCCAGTACTTC	CNAIPRTSGAAETQYF
-	TRBV2	many	TRBJ2-3	TGTGCCAGCAGTGGGAGCACGAGCGGGAGCACAGATACGCAGTATTTT	CASSGSTSGSTDTQYF
TRBD2	TRBV6-2/TRBV6-3	many	TRBJ2-7	TGTGCCAGCAGTCCGACTAGCGGGAGGGCCTACGAGCAGTACTTC	CASSPTSGRAYEQYF
-	TRBV7-2	many	TRBJ2-5	TGTGCCAGCAGCTTAGGGGGGTGGTACCAAGAGACCCAGCACTTC	CASSLGGWYQETQHF
-	TRBV5-1	many	TRBJ1-2	TGCGCCAGCAGCTTGGGACTGCGGACGTATGGCTACACCTTC	CASSLGLRTYGYTF
-	TRBV20-1	-	TRBJ1-2	TGCAGTGGGGACAACAACTATGGCTACACCTTC	CSGDNNYGYTF
-	TRBV11-2	-	TRBJ2-5	TGTGCCAGCACCACCCCCCGGGGAGTAAGATACAATGAGCAGTACTTC	CASTTPRGVRYNEQYF
TRBD2	TRBV2	many	TRBJ2-1	TGTGCCAGCAGTGAAGCGGCTAGCGGGGGGGCTAATGAGCAGTTCTTC	CASSEAASGGANEQFF
TRBD1	TRBV2	many	TRBJ2-2	TGTGCCAGCAGCCAACAGGGGGTCAACACCGGGGAGCTGTTTTTT	CASSQQGVNTGELFF
TRBD2	TRBV6-5	few	TRBJ2-2	TGTGCCAGCAGTCGACTAGCGGGAGGGATTAACACCGGGGAGCTGTTTTTT	CASSRLAGGINTGELFF
-	TRBV19	many	TRBJ2-7	TGTGCCAGTAGTCCCATCGGACAGTCCTACGAGCAGTACTTC	CASSPIGQSYEQYF
-	TRBV7-2	many	TRBJ2-3	TGTGCCAGCAGCTTAGAAGGGGTCCGGGAAGCCACAGATACGCAGTATTTT	CASSLEGVREATDTQYF
TRBD2	TRBV20-1	-	TRBJ2-1	TGCAGTGCCCCGGGACTAGCGTTTGATGAGCAGTTCTTC	CSAPGLAFDEQFF
-	TRBV19	few	TRBJ2-4	TGTGCCAGTAGTATAGGGGCAGGGTTGGCCAAAAACATTCAGTACTTC	CASSIGAGLAKNIQYF
TRBD1	TRBV20-1	many	TRBJ2-7	TGCAGTTGGTCAATCGCCCGGGACAGGGGGAGCGAGCAGTACTTC	CSWSIARDRGSEQYF
TRBD1	TRBV7-6	many	TRBJ1-2	TGTGCCAGCAGCGCCCGACAGGGGAGTAACTATGGCTACACCTTC	CASSARQGSNYGYTF
-	TRBV20-1	many	TRBJ2-1	TGCAGTGCCTTAACAGGGAAATCCTACAATGAGCAGTTCTTC	CSALTGKSYNEQFF
-	TRBV5-1	many	TRBJ2-7	TGCGCCAGCAGCTTGTGGCAGGGGGGGTACGAGCAGTACTTC	CASSLWQGGYEQYF
-	TRBV12-3/TRBV12-4	many	TRBJ2-1	TGTGCCAGCAGTTTAGGGGTTAGCTCCTACAATGAGCAGTTCTTC	CASSLGVSSYNEQFF
TRBD2	TRBV7-6	-	TRBJ2-3	TGTGCCAGCAGCTTAGAAATAGGGGAGGGCCTGGGAGATACGCAGTATTTT	CASSLEIGEGLGDTQYF
TRBD2	TRBV5-4	many	TRBJ2-1	TGTGCCAGCACCCCCCGGGGGGAGGCCTACAATGAGCAGTTCTTC	CASTPRGEAYNEQFF
TRBD2	TRBV18	once	TRBJ2-1	TGTGCCAGCTCCAGGGCGGGGGGATCTAACAATGAGCAGTTCTTC	CASSRAGGSNNEQFF
-	TRBV12-3/TRBV12-4	many	TRBJ2-5	TGTGCCAGCAGTCGGGGACATTCTGGGGAGACCCAGTACTTC	CASSRGHSGETQYF
-	TRBV12-3/TRBV12-4	-	TRBJ2-5	TGTGCCAGCAGCTTCACAGGGAATGCAGATACGCAGTACTTC	CASSFTGNADTQYF
-	TRBV19	many	TRBJ1-2	TGTGCCACCCGGGCCCACAGGGCATATGGCTACACCTTC	CATRAHRAYGYTF
TRBD1	TRBV5-6	-	TRBJ1-1	TGTGCCAGCAGCTATGGACAGGAGTCTCTTGAAGCTTTCTTT	CASSYGQESLEAFF
-	TRBV28	-	TRBJ1-2	TGTGCCAGCAGTTTATATAGGCGGGCGGCCGAAAAAGGCTACACCTTC	CASSLYRRAAEKGYTF
-	TRBV20-1	many	TRBJ1-5	TGCAGTGCTAGAGAACGGGGATACAATCAGCCCCAGCATTTT	CSARERGYNQPQHF
TRBD2	TRBV5-4	many	TRBJ2-7	TGTGCCAGCAGCTTGGCTTCGGGACTAGCGGGCGAGCAGTACTTC	CASSLASGLAGEQYF
-	TRBV11-2	many	TRBJ1-2	TGTGCCACCACGGGTGGGGCGCGATATGGCTACACCTTC	CATTGGARYGYTF
TRBD1	TRBV6-5	-	TRBJ1-2	TGTGCCAGCAGTTCCTCGGGGACAGGGTATGGCTACACCTTC	CASSSSGTGYGYTF
TRBD1	TRBV28	few	TRBJ1-5	TGTGCCAGCAGTTTCGAGGGACAGGGGGCACAGCCCCAGCATTTT	CASSFEGQGAQPQHF
-	TRBV9	many	TRBJ1-2	TGTGCCAGCAGCCCACTCGGGGAGGGCTACACCTTC	CASSPLGEGYTF
TRBD1	TRBV2	many	TRBJ1-6	TGTGCCAGCAGTGAAAGGGCAGGGGGCCGATCACCCCTCCACTTT	CASSERAGGRSPLHF
TRBD2	TRBV5-1	many	TRBJ2-5	TGCGCCAGCAGCGAGGCGGGGGGCGGAGAGACCCAGTACTTC	CASSEAGGGETQYF